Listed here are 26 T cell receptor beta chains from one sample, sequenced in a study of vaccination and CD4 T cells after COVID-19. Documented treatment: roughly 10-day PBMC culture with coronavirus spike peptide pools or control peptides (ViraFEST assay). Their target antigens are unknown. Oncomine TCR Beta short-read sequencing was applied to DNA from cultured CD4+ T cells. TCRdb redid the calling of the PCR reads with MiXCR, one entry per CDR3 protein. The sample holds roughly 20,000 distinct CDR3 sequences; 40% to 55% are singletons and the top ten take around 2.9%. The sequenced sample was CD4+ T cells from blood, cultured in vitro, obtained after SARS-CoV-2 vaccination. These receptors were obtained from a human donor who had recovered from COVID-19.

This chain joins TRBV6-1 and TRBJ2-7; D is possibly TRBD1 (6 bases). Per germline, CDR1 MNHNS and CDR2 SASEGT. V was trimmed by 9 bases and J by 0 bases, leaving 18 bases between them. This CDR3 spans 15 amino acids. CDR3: CASLPGALSSYEQYF. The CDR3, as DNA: TGTGCCAGTCTACCAGGGGCCCTGAGCTCCTACGAGCAGTACTTC.

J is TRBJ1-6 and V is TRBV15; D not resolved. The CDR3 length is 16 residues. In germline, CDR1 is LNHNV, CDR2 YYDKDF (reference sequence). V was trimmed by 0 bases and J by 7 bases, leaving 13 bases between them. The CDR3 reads CATSRDHSQANSPLHF. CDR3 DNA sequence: TGTGCCACCAGCAGAGATCACTCCCAGGCAAATTCACCCCTCCACTTT.

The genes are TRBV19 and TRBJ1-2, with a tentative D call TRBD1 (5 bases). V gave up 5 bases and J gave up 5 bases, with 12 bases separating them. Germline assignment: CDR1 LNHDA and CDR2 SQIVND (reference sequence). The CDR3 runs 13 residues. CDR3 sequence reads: CASSPQGYYGYTF. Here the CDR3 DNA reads TGTGCCAGTAGTCCTCAGGGATATTATGGCTACACCTTC.

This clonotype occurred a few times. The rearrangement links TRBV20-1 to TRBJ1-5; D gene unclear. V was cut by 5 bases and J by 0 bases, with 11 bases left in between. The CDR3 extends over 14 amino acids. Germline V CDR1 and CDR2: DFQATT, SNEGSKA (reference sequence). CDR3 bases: TGCAGTGCTTCCCCCGGGCATAGCAATCAGCCCCAGCATTTT. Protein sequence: CSASPGHSNQPQHF.

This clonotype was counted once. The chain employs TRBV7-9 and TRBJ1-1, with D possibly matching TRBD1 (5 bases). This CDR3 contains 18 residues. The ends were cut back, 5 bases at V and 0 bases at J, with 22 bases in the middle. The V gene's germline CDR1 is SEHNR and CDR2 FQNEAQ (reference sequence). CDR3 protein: CASSRGGGIPRMNTEAFF. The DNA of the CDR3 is TGTGCCAGCAGCCGGGGTGGGGGGATACCAAGGATGAACACTGAAGCTTTCTTT.

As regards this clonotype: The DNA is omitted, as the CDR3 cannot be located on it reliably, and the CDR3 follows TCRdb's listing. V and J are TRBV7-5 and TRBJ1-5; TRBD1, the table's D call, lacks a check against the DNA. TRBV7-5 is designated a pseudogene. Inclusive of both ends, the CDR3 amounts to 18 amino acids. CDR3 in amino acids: CISVSEAPLKGDNQPQHF.

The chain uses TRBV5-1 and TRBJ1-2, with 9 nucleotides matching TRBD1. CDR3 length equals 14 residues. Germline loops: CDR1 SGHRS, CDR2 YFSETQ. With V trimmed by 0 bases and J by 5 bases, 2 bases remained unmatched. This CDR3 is CASSLEGQGYGYTF. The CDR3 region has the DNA TGCGCCAGCAGCTTGGAAGGACAGGGGTATGGCTACACCTTC.

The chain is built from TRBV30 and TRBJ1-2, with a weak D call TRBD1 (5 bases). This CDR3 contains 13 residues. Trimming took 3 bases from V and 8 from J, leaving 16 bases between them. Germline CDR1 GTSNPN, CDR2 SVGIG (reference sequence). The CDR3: CAWRGIGTGGYTF. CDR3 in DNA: TGTGCCTGGAGGGGGATAGGGACCGGGGGCTACACCTTC. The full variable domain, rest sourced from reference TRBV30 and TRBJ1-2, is SQTIHQWPATLVQPVGSPLSLECTVEGTSNPNLYWYRQAAGRGLQLLFYSVGIGQISSEVPQNLSASRPQDRQFILSSKKLLLSDSGFYLCAWRGIGTGGYTFGSGTRLTVV.

In nucleotides, the CDR3 is TGTGCCAGCAGCTTATTAGGCCACACAGATACGCAGTATTTT. It encodes CASSLLGHTDTQYF. The chain carries TRBV7-6 and TRBJ2-3; unclear D gene. The CDR3 covers 14 residues. Germline V gene lookup returns CDR1 SGHVS and CDR2 FNYEAQ. V lost 2 bases, J lost 2 bases, and 8 bases lay in between. Combining the CDR3 with reference TRBV7-6 and TRBJ2-3 gives the whole variable domain GAGVSQSPRYKVTKRGQDVALRCDPISGHVSLYWYRQALGQGPEFLTYFNYEAQQDKSGLPNDRFSAERPEGSISTLTIQRTEQRDSAMYRCASSLLGHTDTQYFGPGTRLTVL.

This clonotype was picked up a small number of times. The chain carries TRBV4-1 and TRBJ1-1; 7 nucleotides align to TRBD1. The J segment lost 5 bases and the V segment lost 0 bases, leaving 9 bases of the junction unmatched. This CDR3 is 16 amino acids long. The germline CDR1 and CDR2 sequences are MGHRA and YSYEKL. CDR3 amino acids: CASSQDRVRGGTEAFF. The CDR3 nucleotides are TGCGCCAGCAGCCAAGACAGAGTCAGGGGGGGGACTGAAGCTTTCTTT.

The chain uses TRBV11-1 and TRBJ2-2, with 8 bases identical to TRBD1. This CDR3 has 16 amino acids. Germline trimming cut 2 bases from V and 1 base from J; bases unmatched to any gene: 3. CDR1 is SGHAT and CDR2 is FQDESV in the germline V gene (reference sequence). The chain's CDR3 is CASSLYGQGNTGELFF. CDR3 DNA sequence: TGTGCCAGCAGCTTATACGGACAGGGGAACACCGGGGAGCTGTTTTTT. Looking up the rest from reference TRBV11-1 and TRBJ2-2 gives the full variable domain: EAEVAQSPRYKITEKSQAVAFWCDPISGHATLYWYRQILGQGPELLVQFQDESVVDDSQLPKDRFSAERLKGVDSTLKIQPAELGDSAMYLCASSLYGQGNTGELFFGEGSRLTVL.

The CDR3 DNA is TGTGCCAGCAGCACCCGACCCACAGATACGCAGTATTTT. It codes for CASSTRPTDTQYF. V usage is TRBV7-2 and J usage is TRBJ2-3; D is unclear. Germline CDR1 SGHTA, CDR2 FQGNSA. V gave up 5 bases and J gave up 2 bases, with 8 bases separating them. The CDR3 length is 13 residues.

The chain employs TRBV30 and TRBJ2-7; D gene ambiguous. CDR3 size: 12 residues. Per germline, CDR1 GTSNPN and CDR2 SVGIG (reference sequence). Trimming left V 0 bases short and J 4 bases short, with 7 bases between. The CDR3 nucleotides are TGTGCCTGGAGTGTTCGACCGTACGAGCAGTACTTC. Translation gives CAWSVRPYEQYF.

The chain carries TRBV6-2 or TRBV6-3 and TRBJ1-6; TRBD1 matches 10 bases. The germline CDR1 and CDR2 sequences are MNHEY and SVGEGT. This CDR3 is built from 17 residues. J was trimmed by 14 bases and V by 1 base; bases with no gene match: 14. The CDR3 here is CASSYWIPGQGLVALHF. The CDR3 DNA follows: TGTGCCAGCAGTTACTGGATTCCGGGACAGGGGTTGGTGGCCCTCCACTTT.

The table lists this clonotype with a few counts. CDR3 in DNA: TGTGCCAGCAGCTTTAATGGACAGGGAGATCAGCCCCAGCATTTT. Encoded protein: CASSFNGQGDQPQHF. V gene TRBV6-1 combines with J gene TRBJ1-5, with TRBD1 matching over 8 bases. V shed 6 bases and J 5 bases; nucleotides not matched to a gene: 9. The CDR3 runs 15 residues. From germline, CDR1 is MNHNS and CDR2 SASEGT.

This chain's CDR3 is CSARDPTGPADTQYF. The CDR3 coding sequence is TGCAGTGCTAGAGACCCGACAGGGCCGGCAGATACGCAGTATTTT. The V and J genes are TRBV20-1 and TRBJ2-3; 7 nucleotides line up with TRBD1. With V trimmed by 0 bases and J by 4 bases, 7 bases remained unmatched. CDR3 length: 15 amino acids. Germline-derived CDR1 and CDR2 are DFQATT and SNEGSKA (reference sequence).

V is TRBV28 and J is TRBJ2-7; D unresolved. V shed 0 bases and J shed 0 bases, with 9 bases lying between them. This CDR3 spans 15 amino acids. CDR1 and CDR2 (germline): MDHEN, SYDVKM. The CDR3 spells CASSLWGSSSYEQYF. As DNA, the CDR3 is TGTGCCAGCAGTTTATGGGGATCTTCCTCCTACGAGCAGTACTTC.

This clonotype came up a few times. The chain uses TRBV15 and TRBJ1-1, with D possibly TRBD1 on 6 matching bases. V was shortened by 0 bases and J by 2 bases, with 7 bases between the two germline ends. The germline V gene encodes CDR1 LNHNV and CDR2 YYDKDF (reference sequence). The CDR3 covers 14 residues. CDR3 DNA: TGTGCCACCAGCAGAGACAGGGGAAACACTGAAGCTTTCTTT. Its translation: CATSRDRGNTEAFF.

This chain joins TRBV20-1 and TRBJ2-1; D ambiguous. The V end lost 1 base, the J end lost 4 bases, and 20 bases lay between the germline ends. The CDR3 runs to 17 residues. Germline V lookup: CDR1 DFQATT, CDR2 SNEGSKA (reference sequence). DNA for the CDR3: TGCAGTGCTAGAGTGCCCAGGCCCACCAGTCCGTACAATGAGCAGTTCTTC. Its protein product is CSARVPRPTSPYNEQFF.

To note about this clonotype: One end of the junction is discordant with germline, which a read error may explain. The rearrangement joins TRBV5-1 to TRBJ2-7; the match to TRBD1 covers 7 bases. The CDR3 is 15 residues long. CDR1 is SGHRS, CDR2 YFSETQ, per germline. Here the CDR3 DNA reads TGCGCCAGCACCTTGGAAACAGGGGCCTGGGATGAGCAGTACTTC. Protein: CASTLETGAWDEQYF. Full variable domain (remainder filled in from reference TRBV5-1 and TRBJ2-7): KAGVTQTPRYLIKTRGQQVTLSCSPISGHRSVSWYQQTPGQGLQFLFEYFSETQRNKGNFPGRFSGRQFSNSRSEMNVSTLELGDSALYLCASTLETGAWDEQYFGPGTRLTVT.

In DNA form, the CDR3 reads TGTGCCAGTCGGCCCGCTGACAGGGGCCTATACACTGAAGCTTTCTTT. Encoded protein: CASRPADRGLYTEAFF. The gene calls are TRBV28 and TRBJ1-1; TRBD1 matches at 8 bases. The CDR3 is made up of 16 amino acids. CDR1 and CDR2 from the germline V gene are MDHEN and SYDVKM. J was trimmed by 3 bases and V by 9 bases; bases with no gene match: 15.

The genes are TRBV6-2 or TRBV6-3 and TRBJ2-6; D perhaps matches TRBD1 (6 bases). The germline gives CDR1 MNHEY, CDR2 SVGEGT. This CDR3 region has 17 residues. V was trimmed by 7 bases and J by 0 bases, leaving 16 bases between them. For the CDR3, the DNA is TGTGCCAGCAAGCTGAGACAGGCGAGCTCTGGGGCCAACGTCCTGACTTTC. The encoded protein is CASKLRQASSGANVLTF.

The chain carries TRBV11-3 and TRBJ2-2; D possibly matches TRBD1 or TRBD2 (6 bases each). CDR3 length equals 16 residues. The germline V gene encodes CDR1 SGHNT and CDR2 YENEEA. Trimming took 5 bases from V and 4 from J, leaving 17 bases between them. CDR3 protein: CASSRRGTLTTGELFF. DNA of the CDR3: TGTGCCAGCAGCCGACGGGGGACACTCACCACCGGGGAGCTGTTTTTT.

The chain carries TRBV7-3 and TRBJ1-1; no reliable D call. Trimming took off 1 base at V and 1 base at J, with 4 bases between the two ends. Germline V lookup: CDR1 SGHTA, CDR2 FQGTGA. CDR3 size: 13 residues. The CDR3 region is CASSLNGNTEAFF. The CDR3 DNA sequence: TGTGCCAGCAGCTTAAACGGGAACACTGAAGCTTTCTTT.

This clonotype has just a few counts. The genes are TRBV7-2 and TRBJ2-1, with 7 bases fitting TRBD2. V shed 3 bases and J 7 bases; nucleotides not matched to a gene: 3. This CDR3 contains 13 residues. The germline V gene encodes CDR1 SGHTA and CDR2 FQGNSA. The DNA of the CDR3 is TGTGCCAGCAGCTTTGGGAGGGCGAATGAGCAGTTCTTC. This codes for CASSFGRANEQFF.

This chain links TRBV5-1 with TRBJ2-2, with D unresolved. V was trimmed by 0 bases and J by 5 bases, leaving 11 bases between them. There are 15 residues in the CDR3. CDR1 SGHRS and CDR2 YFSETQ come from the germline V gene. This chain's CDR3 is CASSLAGKGTGELFF. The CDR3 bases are TGCGCCAGCAGCTTGGCCGGCAAGGGAACCGGGGAGCTGTTTTTT.